One and the same sample provided the 26 T cell receptor beta chains below, sequenced in a study of vaccination effects on CD4 cells after COVID-19. Their cognate antigens are unknown. Following 10 days of culture, CD4+ T cells were isolated. Participants completed two doses of the BNT162b2 or mRNA-1273 vaccine. Method: immunoSEQ multiplex PCR; TCRdb's copy keeps in-frame clones and lacks some. The sample carries tens of thousands of clones, about 67% recorded once. The material sequenced was CD4+ T cells from PBMCs cultured without peptide, taken after COVID-19 vaccination. The source of these receptors is a human donor who received a COVID-19 vaccine.

The chain has TRBV7-2 and TRBJ1-2; the D is unclear. The CDR3 consists of 15 residues. The germline V and J ends were trimmed by 4 bases and 3 bases, with 15 bases remaining between them. Germline V gene data show CDR1 as SGHTA and CDR2 as FQGNSA. The CDR3 DNA reads TGTGCCAGCAGCTCTTATATTGGACGGGACTATGGCTACACCTTC. It encodes CASSSYIGRDYGYTF.

J is TRBJ1-1 and V is TRBV23-1; 7 nucleotides align to TRBD1. TRBV23-1 qualifies as an ORF whose function is uncertain. J gave up 1 base and V 0 bases, and 8 bases lay outside the gene matches. There are 17 residues in the CDR3. The CDR3 DNA is TGCGCCAGCAGTCAATCCCCATTAGAGGGGGCGAACACTGAAGCTTTCTTT. Amino acid sequence: CASSQSPLEGANTEAFF.

This clone was counted a few times. This chain uses TRBV12-5 with TRBJ1-1, with D maybe TRBD1 (5 bases). Germline CDR1 and CDR2: LGHNT and FRNRAP. The CDR3 covers 18 residues. V was shortened by 4 bases and J by 4 bases, with 25 bases between the two germline ends. The CDR3: CASGSNRIGEGKGTEAFF. CDR3 coding DNA: TGTGCTAGTGGTTCCAACCGGATAGGGGAGGGGAAGGGCACTGAAGCTTTCTTT.

This clone was picked up one time. V usage is TRBV5-1 and J usage is TRBJ1-3, with D unclear. Germline-derived CDR1 and CDR2 are SGHRS and YFSETQ. The CDR3 has 15 amino acids. The V gene lost 4 bases and the J gene lost 0 bases, with 11 bases spanning the gap. CDR3 nucleotides: TGCGCCAGCAGCACCCCGGGCCCCTCTGGAAACACCATATATTTT. Residues: CASSTPGPSGNTIYF.

This chain connects TRBV12-3 or TRBV12-4 to TRBJ1-5; D is uncertain. V shed 5 bases and J shed 5 bases, with 7 bases lying between them. The CDR3 contains 12 residues. CDR3 protein: CASSEGYQPQHF. CDR3 coding DNA: TGTGCCAGCAGTGAGGGTTATCAGCCCCAGCATTTT.

V usage is TRBV30 and J usage is TRBJ2-2; 10 bases fit TRBD1. The length of the CDR3 is 14 residues. V shed 3 bases and J 5 bases; nucleotides not matched to a gene: 3. The germline CDR1 and CDR2 sequences are GTSNPN and SVGIG (reference sequence). The CDR3 is CAWRGDRGTGELFF. The CDR3 nucleotides are TGTGCCTGGAGGGGGGACAGGGGAACCGGGGAGCTGTTTTTT.

The chain has TRBV7-2 and TRBJ2-7; weak D call: TRBD1 (6 bases). This CDR3 contains 14 residues. V dropped 5 bases and J dropped 0 bases, with 11 bases sitting between them. CDR1 SGHTA and CDR2 FQGNSA come from the germline V gene. The CDR3 loop is CASSREGVSYEQYV. The CDR3 DNA reads TGTGCCAGCAGCAGAGAGGGGGTCTCCTACGAGCAGTACGTC.

This clone was found a few times. V and J are TRBV19 and TRBJ1-4, with D hard to call. There are 16 residues in the CDR3. The germline V gene has CDR1 LNHDA and CDR2 SQIVND (reference sequence). V gave up 3 bases and J gave up 0 bases, with 11 bases separating them. CDR3 loop: CASSIGRKSTNEKLFF. The CDR3 DNA reads TGTGCCAGTAGTATTGGCAGGAAATCAACTAATGAAAAACTGTTTTTT.

The chain joins TRBV7-3 to TRBJ2-7; D gene uncertain. Germline CDR1 is SGHTA and CDR2 is FQGTGA. V lost 7 bases and J lost 2, with 9 bases in between. The CDR3 has 12 amino acids. CDR3: CASNPHPYEQYV. CDR3 sequence (DNA): TGTGCCAGCAACCCACACCCCTACGAGCAGTACGTC.

The chain joins TRBV5-6 to TRBJ2-2; 11 bases are a match to TRBD2. Germline CDR1 SGHDT, CDR2 YYEEEE. Trimming removed 5 bases from V and 2 bases from J; junction bases left unmatched: 5. The CDR3 loop spans 16 amino acids. The CDR3 coding sequence is TGTGCCAGCAGGCGCACTAGCGGGGGTAACACCGGGGAGCTGTTTTTT. It codes for CASRRTSGGNTGELFF.

The V and J genes are TRBV5-1 and TRBJ2-3, with D perhaps given as TRBD1 or TRBD2 (5 bases each). The CDR3 contains 20 residues. V was trimmed by 4 bases and J by 0 bases, leaving 27 bases between them. The germline CDR1 and CDR2 sequences are SGHRS and YFSETQ. CDR3 region: CASSHTGASGFWGSTDTQYF. The CDR3 DNA reads TGCGCCAGCAGCCACACTGGGGCTTCAGGGTTTTGGGGGAGCACAGATACGCAGTATTTT.

The chain couples TRBV5-1 to TRBJ1-2; 7 positions match TRBD1. Germline values: CDR1 SGHRS, CDR2 YFSETQ. The CDR3 runs 14 residues. With V trimmed by 2 bases and J by 8 bases, 9 bases remained unmatched. The DNA of the CDR3 is TGCGCCAGCAGCTTAGGGGGGGACAGTGAAGGCTACACCTTC. It is translated as CASSLGGDSEGYTF.

This clone was seen a few times. V and J are TRBV7-2 and TRBJ2-5; no clear D gene. V was trimmed by 6 bases and J by 4 bases, leaving 9 bases between them. CDR3 length equals 12 residues. Per germline, CDR1 SGHTA and CDR2 FQGNSA. The CDR3 region is CASRPGPETQYF. CDR3 DNA: TGTGCCAGCAGGCCGGGCCCAGAGACCCAGTACTTC.

In regard to this clone: At one end, the junction sequence differs from germline, possibly due to a read error. V gene TRBV5-1 combines with J gene TRBJ2-3, with D possibly TRBD2 on 6 matching bases. Germline-derived CDR1 and CDR2 are SGHRS and YFSETQ. The CDR3 loop spans 14 amino acids. The CDR3: CGSSSGVGTDTQYF. The CDR3 bases are TGCGGCAGCAGCTCGGGGGTCGGCACAGATACGCAGTATTTT.

The chain couples TRBV3-1 (or the pseudogene TRBV3-2) to TRBJ2-5; 11 bases are a match to TRBD2. V was clipped by 3 bases and J by 2 bases; unmatched bases: 2. Germline values: CDR1 LGHDT, CDR2 YNNKEL (reference sequence). This CDR3 is built from 15 residues. The CDR3 loop reads CASSHLAGGQETQYF. The CDR3 coding sequence is TGTGCCAGCAGCCACCTAGCGGGGGGACAAGAGACCCAGTACTTC.

This clone was picked up a small number of times. The chain couples TRBV6-5 to TRBJ1-3, with 7 bases identical to TRBD1. The CDR3 loop spans 15 amino acids. Unmatched junction bases numbered 6, after V lost 0 bases and J lost 7 bases. Per the germline V gene, CDR1 is MNHEY and CDR2 is SVGAGI. The CDR3 reads CASSYSPTGTNTIYF. The CDR3, as DNA: TGTGCCAGCAGTTACTCCCCGACAGGGACCAACACCATATATTTT.

The chain couples TRBV7-3 to TRBJ1-1; 8 positions match TRBD1. The CDR3 extends over 12 amino acids. The trim removed 2 bases at V and 7 bases at J, leaving 0 bases unmatched. Per the germline V gene, CDR1 is SGHTA and CDR2 is FQGTGA. This chain's CDR3 is CASSLGTGEAFF. The CDR3 DNA sequence: TGTGCCAGCAGCTTAGGGACAGGTGAAGCTTTCTTT.

The rearrangement links TRBV29-1 to TRBJ1-1; D is possibly TRBD1 (5 bases). V lost 6 bases to trimming and J lost 0 bases, with 20 bases between them. Germline V CDR1 and CDR2: SQVTM, ANQGSEA. The CDR3 extends over 16 amino acids. CDR3 residues: CSVPWDPRAMNTEAFF. The CDR3 DNA reads TGCAGCGTCCCTTGGGACCCTCGGGCCATGAACACTGAAGCTTTCTTT.

This clone came up a few times. The genes are TRBV3-1 (or the pseudogene TRBV3-2) and TRBJ1-2, with D uncertain. Germline V CDR1 and CDR2: LGHDT, YNNKEL (reference sequence). CDR3 length equals 16 residues. Trimming removed 2 bases at V and 3 bases at J, with 16 bases between. The CDR3 sequence: CASSQKRGSRHYGYTF. The CDR3, as DNA: TGTGCCAGCAGCCAAAAAAGAGGCTCTCGGCACTATGGCTACACCTTC.

This rearrangement joins TRBV7-3 to TRBJ1-1; D ambiguous. CDR3 length equals 8 residues. Trimming removed 8 bases at V and 8 bases at J, with 3 bases between. Germline CDR1 and CDR2: SGHTA and FQGTGA. In DNA form, the CDR3 reads TGTGCCAGCGCCGAAGCTTTCTTT. As protein: CASAEAFF.

The chain carries TRBV6-5 and TRBJ2-3; a possible D gene is TRBD2 (6 bases). V was shortened by 9 bases and J by 5 bases, with 15 bases between the two germline ends. The germline gives CDR1 MNHEY, CDR2 SVGAGI. This CDR3 contains 13 residues. The CDR3 DNA reads as TGTGCCAGTTTGGGAGGTTCCTTAGATACGCAGTATTTT. Translating it yields CASLGGSLDTQYF.

The chain uses TRBV4-1 and TRBJ1-2; D possibly corresponds to TRBD1 (5 bases). V lost 4 bases, J lost 4 bases, and 16 bases lay in between. Per germline, CDR1 MGHRA and CDR2 YSYEKL. This CDR3 has 15 amino acids. The chain's CDR3 is CASSPYGGDLYGYTF. The CDR3 coding sequence is TGCGCCAGCAGCCCCTACGGCGGGGACCTCTATGGCTACACCTTC.

V gene TRBV5-5 combines with J gene TRBJ2-3; D possibly uses TRBD1 or TRBD2 (5 bases each). V was cut by 3 bases and J by 3 bases, with 14 bases left in between. This CDR3 has 15 residues. Germline CDR1 is SGHKS and CDR2 is YYEKEE (reference sequence). CDR3 bases: TGTGCCAGCAGCTACACCGGGACCGGGACAGATACGCAGTATTTT. Its protein product is CASSYTGTGTDTQYF.

The chain carries TRBV7-3 and TRBJ2-5; the match to TRBD1 covers 10 bases. The CDR3 loop spans 16 amino acids. Germline V gene data show CDR1 as SGHTA and CDR2 as FQGTGA. J lost 3 bases, V lost 4 bases, and 8 bases had no gene match. CDR3 protein: CASSSSPGQGKETQYF. CDR3 bases: TGTGCCAGCAGCTCATCACCGGGACAGGGGAAAGAGACCCAGTACTTC.

V usage is TRBV6-2 or TRBV6-3 and J usage is TRBJ2-5, with 9 bases matching TRBD1. This CDR3 region has 13 residues. V was clipped by 4 bases and J by 9 bases; unmatched bases: 6. Germline-derived CDR1 and CDR2 are MNHEY and SVGEGT. The CDR3 is CASSWTGVPAQYF. The CDR3 DNA sequence: TGTGCCAGCAGTTGGACAGGGGTCCCGGCCCAGTACTTC.

This clone appeared a single time. This chain uses TRBV5-1 with TRBJ1-6; D remains unclear. The CDR3 extends over 15 amino acids. V was shortened by 2 bases and J by 8 bases, with 14 bases between the two germline ends. Germline assignment: CDR1 SGHRS and CDR2 YFSETQ. The CDR3 DNA reads TGCGCCAGCAGCTTCTTGGGGAGGTCCGATTCACCCCTCCACTTT. The encoded protein is CASSFLGRSDSPLHF.